This T cell receptor beta chain was sequenced for a study of T-cell reconstitution after alpha-beta-depleted transplantation in children. The table lists this clonotype with many counts. Unique molecular identifiers were used to barcode this TCRbeta library. A single record per CDR3 protein comes from TCRdb applying MiXCR to the PCR reads. This sample yields about 640,000 distinct CDR3 sequences, of which 16% are seen a single time; 0.9% to 1.2% belongs to the top ten. Germline V gives CDR1 DFQATT, CDR2 SNEGSKA (reference sequence). This CDR3 comprises 15 residues. Trimming cost V 1 base and J 7 bases; bases outside gene matches: 6.

This TCR came from a human donor who donated a stem cell graft to a child with acute myeloid leukemia. The starting material was PBMCs from the stem cell graft donor, obtained from the stem cell graft. This chain connects TRBV20-1 to TRBJ2-1; 11 bases fit TRBD1. CDR3 amino acids: CSARGGQGARNEQFF. CDR3 nucleotide sequence: TGCAGTGCTAGAGGCGGACAGGGGGCAAGGAATGAGCAGTTCTTC.